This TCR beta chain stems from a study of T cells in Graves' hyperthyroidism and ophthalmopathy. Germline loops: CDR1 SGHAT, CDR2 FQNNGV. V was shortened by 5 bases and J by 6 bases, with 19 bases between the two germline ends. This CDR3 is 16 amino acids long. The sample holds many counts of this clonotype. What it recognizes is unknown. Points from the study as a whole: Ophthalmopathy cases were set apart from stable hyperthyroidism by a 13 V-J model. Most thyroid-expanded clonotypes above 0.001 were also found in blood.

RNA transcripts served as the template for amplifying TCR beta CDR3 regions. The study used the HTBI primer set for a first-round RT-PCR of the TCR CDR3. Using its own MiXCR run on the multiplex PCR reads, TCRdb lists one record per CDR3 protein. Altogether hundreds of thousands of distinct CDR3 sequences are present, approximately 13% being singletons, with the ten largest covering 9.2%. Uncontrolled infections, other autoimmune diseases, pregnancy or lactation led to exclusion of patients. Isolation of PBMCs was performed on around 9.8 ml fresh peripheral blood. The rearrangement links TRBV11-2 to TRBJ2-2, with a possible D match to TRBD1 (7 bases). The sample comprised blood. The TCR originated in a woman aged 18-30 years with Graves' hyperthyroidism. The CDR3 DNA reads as TGTGCCAGCAGCCCCGGGGGCAGGGGGTTTGCCGGGGAGCTGTTTTTT. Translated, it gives CASSPGGRGFAGELFF.